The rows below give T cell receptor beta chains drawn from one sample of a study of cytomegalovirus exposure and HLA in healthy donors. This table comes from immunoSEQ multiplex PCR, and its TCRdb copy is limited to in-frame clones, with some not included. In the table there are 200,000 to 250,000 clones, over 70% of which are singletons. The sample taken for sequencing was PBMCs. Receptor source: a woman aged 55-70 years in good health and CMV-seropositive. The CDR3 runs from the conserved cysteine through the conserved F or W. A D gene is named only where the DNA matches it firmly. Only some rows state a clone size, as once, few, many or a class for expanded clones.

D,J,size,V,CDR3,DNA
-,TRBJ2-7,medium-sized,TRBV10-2,CASSGFYEQYF,TGCGCCAGCTCCGGGTTCTACGAGCAGTACTTC
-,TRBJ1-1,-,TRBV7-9,CASSSLTTNTEAFF,TGTGCCAGCAGCTCTTTAACAACGAACACTGAAGCTTTCTTT
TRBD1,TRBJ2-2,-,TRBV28,CASSYPRQGGGELFF,TGTGCCAGCAGTTACCCCCGACAGGGTGGCGGGGAGCTGTTTTTT
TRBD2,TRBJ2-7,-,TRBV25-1,CASSPWWLAGETYEQYF,TGTGCCAGCAGTCCTTGGTGGCTAGCGGGAGAAACCTACGAGCAGTACTTC
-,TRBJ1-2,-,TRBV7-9,CASSPTRGTF,TGTGCCAGCAGCCCAACCCGGGGAACCTTC
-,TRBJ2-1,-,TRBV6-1,CASTRGPNQSHEQFF,TGTGCCAGCACTCGAGGGCCCAACCAGTCCCATGAGCAGTTCTTC
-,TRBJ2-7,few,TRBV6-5,CASSLGVRGVNEQYF,TGTGCCAGCAGTCTAGGGGTCAGGGGAGTTAACGAGCAGTACTTC
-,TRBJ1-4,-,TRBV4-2,CASSQEVAQFNEKLFF,TGTGCCAGCAGCCAAGAGGTGGCACAGTTTAATGAAAAACTGTTTTTT
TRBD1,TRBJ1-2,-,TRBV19,CASSRQGVFGYTF,TGTGCCAGTAGTAGACAGGGGGTCTTTGGCTACACCTTC
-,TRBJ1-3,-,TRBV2,CASSVGGAGDIYF,TGTGCCAGCAGTGTTGGAGGGGCTGGGGACATATATTTT
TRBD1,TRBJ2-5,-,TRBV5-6,CASSQITGGGETQYF,TGTGCCAGCAGTCAAATAACAGGGGGCGGGGAGACCCAGTACTTC